The present T cell receptor beta chain was sequenced within a study of beta chain features in type 1 diabetes. Study outcomes and limitations: cDNA sequencing could over-represent cells with high TCR expression. More deletions and fewer insertions at VDJ junctions were found in patients with type 1 diabetes. TCRB CDR3s were moderately but significantly shorter in Type 1 diabetes patients in all four CD4+ subsets.

Investigators reverse transcribed all isolated RNA, so they sequenced expressed TCRB transcripts. Some clones are missing from TCRdb's copy, which holds only in-frame ones; the method was immunoSEQ multiplex PCR. The table shows roughly 100,000 clones, with roughly 28% occurring only once. The junction had 13 bases not matched to a gene; V was cut back by 0 bases and J by 7 bases. CDR3 length: 18 amino acids. Germline V CDR1 and CDR2: LGHNA, YSLEER. Concerning this clone: No antigen is known for it.

This sequence was found in a woman younger than 30 with type 1 diabetes. The V gene is TRBV4-3, the J gene TRBJ2-1; 9 bases map to TRBD2. Sample: central memory CD4+ T cells from blood. The CDR3 spells CASSQDGWREGRGNEQFF. The CDR3 DNA sequence: TGCGCCAGCAGCCAAGATGGGTGGCGGGAGGGCCGGGGGAATGAGCAGTTCTTC.